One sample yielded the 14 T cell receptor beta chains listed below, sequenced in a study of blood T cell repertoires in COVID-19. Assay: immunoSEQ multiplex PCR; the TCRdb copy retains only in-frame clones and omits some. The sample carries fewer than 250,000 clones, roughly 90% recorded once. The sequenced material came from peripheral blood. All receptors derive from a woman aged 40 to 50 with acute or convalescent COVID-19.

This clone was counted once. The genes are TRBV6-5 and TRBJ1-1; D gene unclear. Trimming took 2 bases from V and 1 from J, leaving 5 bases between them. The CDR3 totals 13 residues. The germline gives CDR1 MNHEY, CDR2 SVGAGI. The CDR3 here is CASSYGPNTEAFF. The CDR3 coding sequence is TGTGCCAGCAGTTACGGCCCGAACACTGAAGCTTTCTTT.

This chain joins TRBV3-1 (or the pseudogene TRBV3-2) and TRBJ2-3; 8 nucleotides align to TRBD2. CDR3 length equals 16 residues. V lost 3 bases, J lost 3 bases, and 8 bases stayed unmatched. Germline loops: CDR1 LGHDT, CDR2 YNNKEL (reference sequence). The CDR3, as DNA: TGTGCCAGCAGCCAGAGTAGCGGGGTGGGGACAGATACGCAGTATTTT. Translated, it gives CASSQSSGVGTDTQYF.

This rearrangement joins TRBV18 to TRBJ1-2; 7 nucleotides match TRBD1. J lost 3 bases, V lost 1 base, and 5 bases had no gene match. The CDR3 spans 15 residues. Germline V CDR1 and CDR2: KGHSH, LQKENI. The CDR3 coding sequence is TGTGCCAGCTCACCACTTCGGACAGGTCACTATGGCTACACCTTC. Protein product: CASSPLRTGHYGYTF.

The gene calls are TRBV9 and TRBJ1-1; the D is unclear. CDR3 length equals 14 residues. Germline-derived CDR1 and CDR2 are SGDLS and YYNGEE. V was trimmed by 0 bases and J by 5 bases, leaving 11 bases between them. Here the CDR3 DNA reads TGTGCCAGCAGCGTAGCTCGGGGTATAACTGAAGCTTTCTTT. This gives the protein CASSVARGITEAFF.

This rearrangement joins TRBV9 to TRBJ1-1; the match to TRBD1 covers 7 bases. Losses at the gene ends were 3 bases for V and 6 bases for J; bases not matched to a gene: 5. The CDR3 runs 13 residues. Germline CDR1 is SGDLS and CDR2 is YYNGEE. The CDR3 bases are TGTGCCAGCAGCGGTGAGGGGGCCCCTGAAGCTTTCTTT. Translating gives CASSGEGAPEAFF.

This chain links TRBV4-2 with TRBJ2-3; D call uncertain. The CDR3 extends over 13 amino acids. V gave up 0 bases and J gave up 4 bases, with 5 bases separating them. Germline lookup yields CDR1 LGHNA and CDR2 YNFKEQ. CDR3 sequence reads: CASSQDGPDTQYF. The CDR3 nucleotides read TGTGCCAGCAGCCAAGATGGGCCAGATACGCAGTATTTT.

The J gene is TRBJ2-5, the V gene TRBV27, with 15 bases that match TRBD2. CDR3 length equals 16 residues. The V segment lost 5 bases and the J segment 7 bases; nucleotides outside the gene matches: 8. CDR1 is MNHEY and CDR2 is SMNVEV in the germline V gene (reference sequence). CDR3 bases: TGTGCCAGCAGTGGGGGACTAGCGGGGGGCCTTGTGACCCAGTACTTC. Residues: CASSGGLAGGLVTQYF.

As DNA, the CDR3 is TGTGCCAGCAGCCGCGGGGGAATGGGCGGAGAGACCCAGTACTTC. The encoded protein is CASSRGGMGGETQYF. The V gene is TRBV5-6, the J gene TRBJ2-5; 7 bases are a match to TRBD2. Per the germline V gene, CDR1 is SGHDT and CDR2 is YYEEEE. This CDR3 spans 15 amino acids. The V gene end was trimmed by 4 bases and the J gene end by 4 bases; junction bases not matched to a gene: 10.

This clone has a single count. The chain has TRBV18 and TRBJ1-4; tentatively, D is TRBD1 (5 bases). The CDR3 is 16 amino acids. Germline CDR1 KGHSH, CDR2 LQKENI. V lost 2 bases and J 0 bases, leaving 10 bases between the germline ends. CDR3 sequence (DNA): TGTGCCAGCTCACCAACAGGACCCGCAACTAATGAAAAACTGTTTTTT. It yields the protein CASSPTGPATNEKLFF. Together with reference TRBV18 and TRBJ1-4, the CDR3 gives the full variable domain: NAGVMQNPRHLVRRRGQEARLRCSPMKGHSHVYWYRQLPEEGLKFMVYLQKENIIDESGMPKERFSAEFPKEGPSILRIQQVVRGDSAAYFCASSPTGPATNEKLFFGSGTQLSVL.

CDR3 sequence: CASSQPRQGRNEQFF. Written as DNA, the CDR3 is TGCGCCAGCAGCCAACCCAGACAGGGGAGGAATGAGCAGTTCTTC. The V gene is TRBV4-1, the J gene TRBJ2-1; 8 bases fit TRBD1. J lost 7 bases, V lost 2 bases, and 7 bases had no gene match. Germline V CDR1 and CDR2: MGHRA, YSYEKL. CDR3 size: 15 residues.

The CDR3 loop is CASSVGGTSNSIWELFF. The CDR3 DNA is TGTGCCAGCAGCGTAGGTGGGACTAGCAATAGTATCTGGGAGCTGTTTTTT. The chain employs TRBV9 and TRBJ2-2; the match to TRBD2 covers 9 bases. Trimming at V came to 0 bases and at J to 9 bases, leaving 12 bases not matched to a gene. The CDR3 spans 17 residues. Germline V CDR1 and CDR2: SGDLS, YYNGEE.

The CDR3 protein is CASQPGAPGGYGYTF. In nucleotides, the CDR3 is TGTGCCAGCCAACCCGGAGCACCCGGAGGCTATGGCTACACCTTC. The chain joins TRBV5-6 to TRBJ1-2, with D unclear. V lost 7 bases and J lost 4, with 20 bases in between. Germline CDR1 SGHDT, CDR2 YYEEEE. The CDR3 runs 15 residues.

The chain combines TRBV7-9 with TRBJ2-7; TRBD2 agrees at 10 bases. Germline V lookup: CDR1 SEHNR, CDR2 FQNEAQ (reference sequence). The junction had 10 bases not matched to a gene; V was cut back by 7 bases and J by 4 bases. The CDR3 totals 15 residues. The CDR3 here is CASIPVGLAIYEQYV. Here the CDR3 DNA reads TGTGCCAGCATCCCAGTGGGACTAGCGATTTACGAGCAGTACGTC.

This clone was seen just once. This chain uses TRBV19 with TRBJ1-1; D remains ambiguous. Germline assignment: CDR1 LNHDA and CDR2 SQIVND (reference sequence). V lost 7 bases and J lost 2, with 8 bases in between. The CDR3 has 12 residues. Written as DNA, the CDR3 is TGTGCCAGTAACGGGAGAAACACTGAAGCTTTCTTT. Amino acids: CASNGRNTEAFF. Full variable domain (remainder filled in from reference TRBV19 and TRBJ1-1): DGGITQSPKYLFRKEGQNVTLSCEQNLNHDAMYWYRQDPGQGLRLIYYSQIVNDFQKGDIAEGYSVSREKKESFPLTVTSAQKNPTAFYLCASNGRNTEAFFGQGTRLTVV.